Following are 8 T cell receptor beta chains from one sample sequenced in a study of blood T cell repertoires in COVID-19. This table comes from immunoSEQ multiplex PCR, and its TCRdb copy is limited to in-frame clones, with some not included. The sample includes around 450,000 clones, around nine tenths of them seen just once. Sequenced: peripheral blood. The receptors stem from a woman in her 30s with acute or convalescent COVID-19.

The chain has TRBV14 and TRBJ2-3; a weak D match, TRBD2 (5 bases). From germline, CDR1 is SGHDN and CDR2 FVKESK. Between the trimmed V and J ends, which lost 0 bases and 11 bases, there was a span of 12 bases. CDR3 length: 13 amino acids. Here the CDR3 DNA reads TGTGCCAGCAGCCAAGACCGGAGAGGGTTGCAGTATTTT. Protein: CASSQDRRGLQYF.

J is TRBJ2-7 and V is TRBV6-5; 8 nucleotides agree with TRBD1. The CDR3 consists of 16 residues. Germline CDR1 and CDR2: MNHEY and SVGAGI. After removal of 4 bases from V and 3 bases from J, the junction contained 11 bases not matched to a gene. For the CDR3, the DNA is TGTGCCAGCAGTTTACCCGGGACAGGTCGACTCTACGAGCAGTACTTC. It encodes CASSLPGTGRLYEQYF.

The chain has TRBV3-1 (or the pseudogene TRBV3-2) and TRBJ2-1, with D tentatively TRBD1 (5 bases). Germline CDR1 reads LGHDT; CDR2 reads YNNKEL (reference sequence). The germline V and J ends were trimmed by 2 bases and 3 bases, with 14 bases remaining between them. The CDR3 extends over 16 amino acids. The CDR3 DNA sequence: TGTGCCAGCAGCCAACAATTTACAAGGGGCTACAATGAGCAGTTCTTC. It encodes CASSQQFTRGYNEQFF.

This clone was recorded once. V usage is TRBV5-5 and J usage is TRBJ2-1; D is possibly TRBD1 (6 bases). V shed 6 bases and J shed 2 bases, with 15 bases lying between them. Germline CDR1 is SGHKS and CDR2 is YYEKEE (reference sequence). The CDR3 contains 15 residues. Here the CDR3 DNA reads TGTGCCAGCAAGAATGGGGGCGGCACCTACAATGAGCAGTTCTTC. Its protein is CASKNGGGTYNEQFF.

The DNA of the CDR3 is TGTGCCAGCAGCTTAGCAGGGGGCTATGGCTACACCTTC. Translating it yields CASSLAGGYGYTF. The V and J genes are TRBV11-1 and TRBJ1-2, with D perhaps matching TRBD1 (6 bases). This CDR3 is 13 amino acids long. Trimming left V 0 bases short and J 4 bases short, with 6 bases between. Germline CDR1 reads SGHAT; CDR2 reads FQDESV (reference sequence).

This chain connects TRBV28 to TRBJ1-2, with 7 nucleotides matching TRBD1. The CDR3 spans 14 residues. Germline CDR1 and CDR2: MDHEN and SYDVKM. V trimming: 6 bases; J trimming: 6 bases; junction bases outside the gene matches: 10. The CDR3 DNA sequence: TGTGCCAGCAGGCCTACAGGGGTCTCTAATGGCTACACCTTC. This sequence encodes CASRPTGVSNGYTF.

DNA of the CDR3: TGTGCCAGCAGCACTCCCACGGGTGACTATGGCTACACCTTC. As protein: CASSTPTGDYGYTF. The V gene is TRBV7-9, the J gene TRBJ1-2; D is undetermined. Trimming pared 5 bases from V and 3 bases from J, leaving 13 bases between. CDR1 and CDR2 (germline): SEHNR, FQNEAQ (reference sequence). The CDR3 spans 14 residues.

This chain links TRBV27 with TRBJ2-7; 8 bases agree with TRBD1. Trimming cost V 5 bases and J 0 bases; bases outside gene matches: 12. Per germline, CDR1 MNHEY and CDR2 SMNVEV (reference sequence). The CDR3 consists of 17 residues. In DNA, the CDR3 is TGTGCCAGCAGTCACAAGCCAGGGGGCGTTAGCTCCTACGAGCAGTACTTC. Residues: CASSHKPGGVSSYEQYF.